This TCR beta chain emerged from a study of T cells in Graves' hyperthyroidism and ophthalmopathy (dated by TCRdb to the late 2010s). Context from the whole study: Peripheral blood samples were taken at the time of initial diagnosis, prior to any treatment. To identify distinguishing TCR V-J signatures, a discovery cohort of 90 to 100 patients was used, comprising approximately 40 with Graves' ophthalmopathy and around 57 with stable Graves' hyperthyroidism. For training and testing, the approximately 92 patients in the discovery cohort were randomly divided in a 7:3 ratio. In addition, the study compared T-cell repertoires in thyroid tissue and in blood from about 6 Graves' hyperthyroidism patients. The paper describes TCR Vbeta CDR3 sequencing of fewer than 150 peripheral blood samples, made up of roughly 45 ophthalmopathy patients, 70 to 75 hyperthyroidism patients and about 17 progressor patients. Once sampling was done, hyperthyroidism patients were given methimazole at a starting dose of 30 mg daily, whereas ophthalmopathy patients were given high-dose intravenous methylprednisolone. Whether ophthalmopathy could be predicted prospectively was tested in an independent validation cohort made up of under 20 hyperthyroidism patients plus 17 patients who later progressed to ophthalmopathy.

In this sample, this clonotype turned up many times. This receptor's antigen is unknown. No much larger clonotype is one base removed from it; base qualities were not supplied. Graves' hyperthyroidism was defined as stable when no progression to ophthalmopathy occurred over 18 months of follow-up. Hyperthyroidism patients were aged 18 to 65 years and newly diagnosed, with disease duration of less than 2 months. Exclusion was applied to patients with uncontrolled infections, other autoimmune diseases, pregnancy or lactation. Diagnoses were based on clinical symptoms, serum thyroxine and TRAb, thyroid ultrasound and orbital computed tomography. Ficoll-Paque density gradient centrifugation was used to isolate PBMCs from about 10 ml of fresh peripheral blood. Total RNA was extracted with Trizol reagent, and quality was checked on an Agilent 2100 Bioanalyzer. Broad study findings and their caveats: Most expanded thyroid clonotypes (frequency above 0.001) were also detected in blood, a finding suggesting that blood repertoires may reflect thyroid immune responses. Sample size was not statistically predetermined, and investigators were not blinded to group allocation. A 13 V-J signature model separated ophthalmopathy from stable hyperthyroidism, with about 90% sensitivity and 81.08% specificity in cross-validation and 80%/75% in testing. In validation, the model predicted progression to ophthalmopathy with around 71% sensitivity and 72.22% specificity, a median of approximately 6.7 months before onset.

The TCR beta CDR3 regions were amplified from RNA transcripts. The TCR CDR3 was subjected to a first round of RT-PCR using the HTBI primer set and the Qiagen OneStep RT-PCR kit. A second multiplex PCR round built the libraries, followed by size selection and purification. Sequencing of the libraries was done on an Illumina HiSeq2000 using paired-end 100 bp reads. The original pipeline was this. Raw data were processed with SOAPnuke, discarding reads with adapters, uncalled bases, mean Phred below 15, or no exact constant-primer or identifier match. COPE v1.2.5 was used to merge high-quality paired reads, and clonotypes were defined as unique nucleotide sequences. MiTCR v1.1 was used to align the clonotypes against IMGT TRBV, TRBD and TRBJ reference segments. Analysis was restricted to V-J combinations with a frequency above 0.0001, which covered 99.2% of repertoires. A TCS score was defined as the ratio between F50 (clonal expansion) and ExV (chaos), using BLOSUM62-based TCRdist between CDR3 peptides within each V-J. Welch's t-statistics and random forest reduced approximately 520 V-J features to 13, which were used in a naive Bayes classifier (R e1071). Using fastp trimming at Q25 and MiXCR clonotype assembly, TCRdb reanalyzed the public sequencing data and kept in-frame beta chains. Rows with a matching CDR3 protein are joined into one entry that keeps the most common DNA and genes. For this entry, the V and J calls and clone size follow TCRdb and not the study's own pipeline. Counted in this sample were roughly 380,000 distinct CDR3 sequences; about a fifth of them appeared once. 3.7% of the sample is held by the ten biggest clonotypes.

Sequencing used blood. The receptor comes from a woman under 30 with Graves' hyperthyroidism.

CDR3 loop: CASTRTSGIINSPLHF. The nucleotide sequence reads TGTGCCAGCACGCGGACGTCGGGGATCATTAATTCACCCCTCCACTTT. Rearrangement joined TRBV6-2 or TRBV6-3 to TRBJ1-6; no D gene is confidently identified. The germline V gene yields MNHEY for CDR1 and SVGEGT for CDR2. Including the terminal cysteine and phenylalanine, the CDR3 comprises 16 residues. Only the CDR3 DNA is retained, 48 bases long and in frame from the first base. Relative to germline, V is 7 bases shorter and J is 6 bases shorter, with 19 bases between their ends.